The sequence of this T cell receptor beta chain was determined in a study of graft-versus-host responses after intestinal transplantation. The CDR3 consists of 15 residues. Unmatched junction bases numbered 9, after V lost 6 bases and J lost 5 bases. Germline V gene data show CDR1 as SGHDT and CDR2 as YYEEEE. Responders that carried the CFSE label, around 200,000 of them, were plated with around 200,000 irradiated, violet-dye-labeled stimulator cells. Repertoires were generated with immunoSEQ multiplex PCR, while TCRdb's copy carries only in-frame clones and drops some. The sample includes some 7,000 clones, around a third seen only once; the top ten take 3% to 4.5%.

The rearrangement joins TRBV5-6 to TRBJ1-5; 9 positions match TRBD1. The sample was alloreactive CD8+ T cells from a mixed lymphocyte reaction culture, taken before transplantation. Documented subset: CFSE-low proliferating T cells sorted from roughly six-day pre-transplant mixed lymphocyte reaction (GvH or HvG direction). The sequence derives from a human patient who was an organ donor for intestinal transplantation. CDR3 loop: CASTRSGQGYQPQHF. CDR3 DNA: TGTGCCAGCACCCGTAGTGGACAGGGGTATCAGCCCCAGCATTTT.